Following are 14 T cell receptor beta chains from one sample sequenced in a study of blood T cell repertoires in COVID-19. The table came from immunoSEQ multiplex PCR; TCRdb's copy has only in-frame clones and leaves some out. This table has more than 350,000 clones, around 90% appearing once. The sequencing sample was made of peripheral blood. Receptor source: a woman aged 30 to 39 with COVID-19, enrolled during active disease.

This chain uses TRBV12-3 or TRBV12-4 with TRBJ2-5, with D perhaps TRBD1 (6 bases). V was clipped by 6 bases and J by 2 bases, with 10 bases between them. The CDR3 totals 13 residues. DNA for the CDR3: TGTGCCAGCAGGTTACAGGGACAAGAGACCCAGTACTTC. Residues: CASRLQGQETQYF.

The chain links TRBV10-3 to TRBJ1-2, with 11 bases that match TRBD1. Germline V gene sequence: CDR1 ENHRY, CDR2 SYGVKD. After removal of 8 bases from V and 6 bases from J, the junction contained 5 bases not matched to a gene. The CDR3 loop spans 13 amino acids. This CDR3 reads CAILGQGEDGYTF. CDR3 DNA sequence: TGTGCCATCCTGGGACAGGGGGAAGATGGCTACACCTTC.

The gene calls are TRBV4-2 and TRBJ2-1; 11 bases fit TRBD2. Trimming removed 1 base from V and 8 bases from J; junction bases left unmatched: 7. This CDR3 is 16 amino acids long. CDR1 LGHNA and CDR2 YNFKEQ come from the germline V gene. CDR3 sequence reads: CASSQGHSGGADEQFF. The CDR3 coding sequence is TGTGCCAGCAGCCAAGGCCATAGCGGGGGGGCTGATGAGCAGTTCTTC.

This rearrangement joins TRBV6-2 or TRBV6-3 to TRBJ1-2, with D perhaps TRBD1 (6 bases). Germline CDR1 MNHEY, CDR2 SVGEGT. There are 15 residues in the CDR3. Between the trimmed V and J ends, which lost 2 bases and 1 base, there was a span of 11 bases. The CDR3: CASSYPTGHNYGYTF. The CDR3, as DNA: TGTGCCAGCAGTTACCCGACAGGACATAACTATGGCTACACCTTC.

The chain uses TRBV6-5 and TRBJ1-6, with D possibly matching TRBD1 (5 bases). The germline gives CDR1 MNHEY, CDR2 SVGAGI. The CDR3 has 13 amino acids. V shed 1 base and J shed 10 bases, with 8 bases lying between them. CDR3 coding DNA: TGTGCCAGCAGTTACTGGGCAGGGTCACCCCTCCACTTT. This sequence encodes CASSYWAGSPLHF.

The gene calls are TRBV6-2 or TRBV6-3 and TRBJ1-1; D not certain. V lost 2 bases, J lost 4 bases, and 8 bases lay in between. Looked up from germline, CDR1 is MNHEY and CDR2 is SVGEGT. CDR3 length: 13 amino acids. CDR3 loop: CASSYMVGTEAFF. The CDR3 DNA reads TGTGCCAGCAGTTACATGGTCGGCACTGAAGCTTTCTTT.

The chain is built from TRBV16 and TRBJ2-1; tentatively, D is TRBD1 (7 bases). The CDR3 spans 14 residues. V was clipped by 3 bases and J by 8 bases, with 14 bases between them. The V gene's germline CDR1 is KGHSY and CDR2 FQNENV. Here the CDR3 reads CASSQHRGGDEQFF. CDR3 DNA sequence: TGTGCCAGCAGCCAGCACAGGGGAGGAGATGAGCAGTTCTTC.

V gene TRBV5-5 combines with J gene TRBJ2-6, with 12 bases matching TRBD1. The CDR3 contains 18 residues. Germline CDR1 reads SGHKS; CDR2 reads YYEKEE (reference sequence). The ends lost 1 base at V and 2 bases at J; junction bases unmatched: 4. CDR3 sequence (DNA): TGTGCCAGCAGCTTGCAGGGACAGGGGGCTACTGGGGCCAACGTCCTGACTTTC. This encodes CASSLQGQGATGANVLTF. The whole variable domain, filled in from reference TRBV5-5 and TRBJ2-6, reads DAGVTQSPTHLIKTRGQQVTLRCSPISGHKSVSWYQQVLGQGPQFIFQYYEKEERGRGNFPDRFSARQFPNYSSELNVNALLLGDSALYLCASSLQGQGATGANVLTFGAGSRLTVL.

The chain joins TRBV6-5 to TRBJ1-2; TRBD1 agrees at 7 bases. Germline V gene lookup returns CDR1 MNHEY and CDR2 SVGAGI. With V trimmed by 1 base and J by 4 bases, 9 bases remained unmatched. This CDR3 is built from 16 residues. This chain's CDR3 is CASSYLLPGTAYGYTF. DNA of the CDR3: TGTGCCAGCAGTTACTTACTTCCCGGGACAGCCTATGGCTACACCTTC.

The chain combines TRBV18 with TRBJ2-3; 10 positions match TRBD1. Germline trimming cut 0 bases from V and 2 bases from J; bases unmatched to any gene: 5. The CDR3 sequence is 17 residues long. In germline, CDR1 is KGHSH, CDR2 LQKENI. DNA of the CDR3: TGTGCCAGCTCACCACCGCGACAGGGGGCCTACACAGATACGCAGTATTTT. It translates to CASSPPRQGAYTDTQYF.

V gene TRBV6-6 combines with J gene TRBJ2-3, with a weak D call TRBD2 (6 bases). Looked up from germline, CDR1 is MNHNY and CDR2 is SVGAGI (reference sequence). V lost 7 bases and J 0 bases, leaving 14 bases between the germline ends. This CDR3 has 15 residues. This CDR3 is CASKDSGTSTDTQYF. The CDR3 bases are TGTGCCAGCAAGGACTCCGGGACTAGCACAGATACGCAGTATTTT.

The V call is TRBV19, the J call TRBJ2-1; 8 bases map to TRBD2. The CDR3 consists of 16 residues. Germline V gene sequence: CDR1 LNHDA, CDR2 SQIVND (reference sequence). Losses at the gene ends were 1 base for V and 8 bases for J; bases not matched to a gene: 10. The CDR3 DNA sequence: TGTGCCAGTAGTATAGCCCGGACTAGCCCTGGGGATGAGCAGTTCTTC. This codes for CASSIARTSPGDEQFF.

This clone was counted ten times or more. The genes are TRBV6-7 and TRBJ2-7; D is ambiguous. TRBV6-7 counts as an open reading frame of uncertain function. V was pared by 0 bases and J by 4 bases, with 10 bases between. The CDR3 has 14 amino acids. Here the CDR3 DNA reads TGTGCCAGCAGTTACTCCCAGGTTCGGTACGAGCAGTACGTC. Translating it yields CASSYSQVRYEQYV.

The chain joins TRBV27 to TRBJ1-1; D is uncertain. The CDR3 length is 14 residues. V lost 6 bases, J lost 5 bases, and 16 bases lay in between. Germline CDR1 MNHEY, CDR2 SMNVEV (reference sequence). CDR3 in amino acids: CASSPSGKRTEAFF. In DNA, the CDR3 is TGTGCCAGCAGCCCGTCGGGTAAAAGAACTGAAGCTTTCTTT.